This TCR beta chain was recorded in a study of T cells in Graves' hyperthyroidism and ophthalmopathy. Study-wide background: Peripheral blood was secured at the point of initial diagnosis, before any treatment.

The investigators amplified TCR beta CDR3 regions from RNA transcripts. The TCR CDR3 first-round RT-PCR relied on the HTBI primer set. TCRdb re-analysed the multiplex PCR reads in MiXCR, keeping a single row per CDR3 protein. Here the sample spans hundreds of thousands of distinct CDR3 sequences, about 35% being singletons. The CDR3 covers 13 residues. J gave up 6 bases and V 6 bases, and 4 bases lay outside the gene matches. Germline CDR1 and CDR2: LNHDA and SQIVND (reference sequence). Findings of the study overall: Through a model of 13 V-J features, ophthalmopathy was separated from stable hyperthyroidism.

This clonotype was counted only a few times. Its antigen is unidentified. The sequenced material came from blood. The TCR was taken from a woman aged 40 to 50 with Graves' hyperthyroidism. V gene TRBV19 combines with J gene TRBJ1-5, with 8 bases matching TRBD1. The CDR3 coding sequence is TGTGCCAGTAGGGCCGGGACAGGTCAGCCCCAGCATTTT. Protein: CASRAGTGQPQHF.